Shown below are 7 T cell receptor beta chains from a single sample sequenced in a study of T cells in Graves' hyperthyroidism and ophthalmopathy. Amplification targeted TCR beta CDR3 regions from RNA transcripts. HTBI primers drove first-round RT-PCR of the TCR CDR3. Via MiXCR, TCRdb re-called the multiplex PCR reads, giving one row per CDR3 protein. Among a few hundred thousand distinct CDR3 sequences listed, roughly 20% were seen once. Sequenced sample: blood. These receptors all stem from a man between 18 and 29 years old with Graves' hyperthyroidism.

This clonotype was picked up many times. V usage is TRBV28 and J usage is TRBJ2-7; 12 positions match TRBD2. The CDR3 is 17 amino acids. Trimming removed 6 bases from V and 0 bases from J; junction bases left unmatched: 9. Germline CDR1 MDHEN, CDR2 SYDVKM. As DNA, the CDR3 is TGTGCCAGCAGCTTAGGGACTAGCGGGTTTCGCTCCTACGAGCAGTACTTC. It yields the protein CASSLGTSGFRSYEQYF.

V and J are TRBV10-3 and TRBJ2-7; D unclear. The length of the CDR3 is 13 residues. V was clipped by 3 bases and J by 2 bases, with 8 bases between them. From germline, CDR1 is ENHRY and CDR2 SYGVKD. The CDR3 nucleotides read TGTGCCATCAGTGATACCCGAACCTACGAGCAGTACTTC. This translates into CAISDTRTYEQYF.

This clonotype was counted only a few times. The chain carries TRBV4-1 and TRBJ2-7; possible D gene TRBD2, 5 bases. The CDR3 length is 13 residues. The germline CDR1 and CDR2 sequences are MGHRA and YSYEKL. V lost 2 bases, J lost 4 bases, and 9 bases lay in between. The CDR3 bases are TGCGCCAGCAGCCAAAGGCAGCGGTACGAGCAGTACTTC. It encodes CASSQRQRYEQYF.

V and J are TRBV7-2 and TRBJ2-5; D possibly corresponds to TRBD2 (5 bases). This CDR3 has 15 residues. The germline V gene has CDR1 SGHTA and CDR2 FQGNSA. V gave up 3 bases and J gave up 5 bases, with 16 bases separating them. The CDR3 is CASSFSGIGGETQYF. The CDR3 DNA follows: TGTGCCAGCAGCTTTTCGGGAATCGGCGGGGAGACCCAGTACTTC.

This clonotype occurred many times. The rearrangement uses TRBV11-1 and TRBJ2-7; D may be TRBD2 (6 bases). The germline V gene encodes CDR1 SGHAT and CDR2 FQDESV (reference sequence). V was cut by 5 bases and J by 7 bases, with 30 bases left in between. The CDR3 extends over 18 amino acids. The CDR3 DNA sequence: TGTGCCAGCAGCCCATTCCCGGGACTGGGATGGAGAGGAGAAGAGCAGTACTTC. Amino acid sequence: CASSPFPGLGWRGEEQYF.

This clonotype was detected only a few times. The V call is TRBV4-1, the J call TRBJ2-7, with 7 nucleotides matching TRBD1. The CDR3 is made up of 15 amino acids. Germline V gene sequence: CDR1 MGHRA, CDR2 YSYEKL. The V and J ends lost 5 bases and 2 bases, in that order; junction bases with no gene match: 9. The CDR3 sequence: CASSSLGGQTYEQYF. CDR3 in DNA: TGCGCCAGCAGCTCCTTAGGGGGACAGACCTACGAGCAGTACTTC.

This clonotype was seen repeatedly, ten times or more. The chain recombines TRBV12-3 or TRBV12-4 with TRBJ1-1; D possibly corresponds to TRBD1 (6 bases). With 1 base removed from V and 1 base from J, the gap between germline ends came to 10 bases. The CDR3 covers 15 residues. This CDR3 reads CASSLVSGANTEAFF. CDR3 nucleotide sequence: TGTGCCAGCAGTTTAGTGTCAGGGGCGAACACTGAAGCTTTCTTT.